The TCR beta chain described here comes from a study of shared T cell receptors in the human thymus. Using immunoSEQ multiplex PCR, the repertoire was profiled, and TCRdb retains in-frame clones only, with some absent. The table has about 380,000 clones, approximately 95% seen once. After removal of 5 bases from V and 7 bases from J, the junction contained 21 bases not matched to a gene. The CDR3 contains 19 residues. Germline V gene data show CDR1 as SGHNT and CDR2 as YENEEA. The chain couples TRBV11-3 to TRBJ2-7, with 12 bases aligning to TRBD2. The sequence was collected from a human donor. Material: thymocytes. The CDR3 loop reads CASSLIMLRLAGVSGEQYF. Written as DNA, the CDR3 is TGTGCCAGCAGCCTCATTATGTTGAGACTAGCGGGAGTATCGGGGGAGCAGTACTTC.